These 21 T cell receptor beta chains were sequenced from one sample in a study of blood T cell repertoires in COVID-19. Profiling relied on immunoSEQ multiplex PCR, and the TCRdb table lists in-frame clones only, not all of them. Altogether approximately 300,000 clones are present, 80% to 90% being singletons, with the ten largest covering approximately 4.2%. Sequenced sample: PBMCs or T cells enriched from blood (not recorded which). These receptors all come from a woman aged 25 to 39 who had recovered from COVID-19.

The genes are TRBV5-1 and TRBJ2-7, with a weak D call TRBD1 (5 bases). From germline, CDR1 is SGHRS and CDR2 YFSETQ. This CDR3 contains 12 residues. V was clipped by 5 bases and J by 0 bases, with 6 bases between them. This CDR3 reads CASRDTSYEQYF. CDR3 nucleotides: TGCGCCAGCAGGGACACCTCCTACGAGCAGTACTTC. Supplemented by reference TRBV5-1 and TRBJ2-7, the full variable domain reads KAGVTQTPRYLIKTRGQQVTLSCSPISGHRSVSWYQQTPGQGLQFLFEYFSETQRNKGNFPGRFSGRQFSNSRSEMNVSTLELGDSALYLCASRDTSYEQYFGPGTRLTVT.

This chain uses TRBV20-1 with TRBJ1-6; unclear D gene. Trimming cost V 3 bases and J 7 bases, with 4 bases left between them. Germline CDR1 DFQATT, CDR2 SNEGSKA (reference sequence). The CDR3 has 11 amino acids. CDR3 amino acids: CSASPNSPLHF. DNA of the CDR3: TGCAGTGCTAGTCCAAATTCACCCCTCCACTTT.

Here the CDR3 reads CSVGGNTNQPQHF. CDR3 in DNA: TGCAGCGTTGGAGGAAACACCAATCAGCCCCAGCATTTT. V gene TRBV29-1 combines with J gene TRBJ1-5; D is undetermined. CDR1 is SQVTM and CDR2 is ANQGSEA in the germline V gene. This CDR3 is built from 13 residues. V was shortened by 4 bases and J by 3 bases, with 10 bases between the two germline ends.

This clone came up once. V usage is TRBV5-6 and J usage is TRBJ2-3; D unclear. The CDR3 runs to 14 residues. Germline assignment: CDR1 SGHDT and CDR2 YYEEEE. Trimming took off 4 bases at V and 2 bases at J, with 11 bases between the two ends. The CDR3 here is CASSRGPPTDTQYF. Here the CDR3 DNA reads TGTGCCAGCAGCCGCGGCCCACCCACAGATACGCAGTATTTT.

This chain's CDR3 is CASSGELGRGYEQYF. The CDR3 nucleotides read TGTGCCAGCAGCGGGGAACTCGGGCGGGGCTACGAGCAGTACTTC. The J gene is TRBJ2-7, the V gene TRBV7-6; a possible D gene is TRBD2 (6 bases). The V gene's germline CDR1 is SGHVS and CDR2 FNYEAQ. The CDR3 has 15 amino acids. V shed 5 bases and J shed 3 bases, with 17 bases lying between them. Using reference TRBV7-6 and TRBJ2-7 for the parts outside the CDR3, the full variable domain is GAGVSQSPRYKVTKRGQDVALRCDPISGHVSLYWYRQALGQGPEFLTYFNYEAQQDKSGLPNDRFSAERPEGSISTLTIQRTEQRDSAMYRCASSGELGRGYEQYFGPGTRLTVT.

The chain recombines TRBV11-2 with TRBJ2-6; D may be TRBD1 (6 bases). The V and J ends lost 4 bases and 0 bases respectively, with 16 bases between them. The CDR3 totals 18 residues. Per the germline V gene, CDR1 is SGHAT and CDR2 is FQNNGV. The CDR3, as DNA: TGTGCCAGCAGCTCATATTTGACAGGCACCTCTGGGGCCAACGTCCTGACTTTC. Translating it yields CASSSYLTGTSGANVLTF.

This sequence joins TRBV13 and TRBJ2-5; 8 positions agree with TRBD2. Germline CDR1 reads PRHDT; CDR2 reads FYEKMQ (reference sequence). The V and J ends lost 1 base and 5 bases, in that order; junction bases with no gene match: 18. The CDR3 totals 19 residues. CDR3: CASSLDLGLEGEFGETQYF. CDR3 nucleotide sequence: TGTGCCAGCAGCTTAGATTTGGGACTAGAGGGTGAATTCGGTGAGACCCAGTACTTC. The whole variable domain, filled in from reference TRBV13 and TRBJ2-5, reads AAGVIQSPRHLIKEKRETATLKCYPIPRHDTVYWYQQGPGQDPQFLISFYEKMQSDKGSIPDRFSAQQFSDYHSELNMSSLELGDSALYFCASSLDLGLEGEFGETQYFGPGTRLLVL.

CDR3 DNA: TGTGCCAGCAGCGTTGGACAGAGAGGGAGCTATGGCTACACCTTC. Its translation is CASSVGQRGSYGYTF. The V gene is TRBV9, the J gene TRBJ1-2, with D possibly TRBD1 on 6 matching bases. This CDR3 spans 15 amino acids. CDR1 and CDR2 (germline): SGDLS, YYNGEE. The ends were cut back, 2 bases at V and 4 bases at J, with 15 bases in the middle.

V gene TRBV3-1 (or the pseudogene TRBV3-2) combines with J gene TRBJ2-5; D is perhaps TRBD2 (5 bases). The CDR3 loop spans 15 amino acids. Germline CDR1 LGHDT, CDR2 YNNKEL (reference sequence). Trimming removed 1 base from V and 1 base from J, with 10 bases in between. The DNA for the CDR3 is TGTGCCAGCAGCCAAGTAGGAGAGGGCCAAGAGACCCAGTACTTC. It is translated as CASSQVGEGQETQYF.

The chain employs TRBV10-2 and TRBJ2-1; 9 positions match TRBD2. V lost 0 bases to trimming and J lost 3 bases; unmatched junction nucleotides: 6. CDR3 length: 17 amino acids. The germline CDR1 and CDR2 sequences are WSHSY and SAAADI. CDR3 nucleotide sequence: TGCGCCAGCAGTGAGTCAGGGACTAGCAGTCGCTACAATGAGCAGTTCTTC. Residues: CASSESGTSSRYNEQFF.

This chain connects TRBV24-1 to TRBJ2-1; the match to TRBD2 covers 8 bases. In germline, CDR1 is KGHDR, CDR2 SFDVKD. This CDR3 has 18 amino acids. The ends lost 4 bases at V and 7 bases at J; junction bases unmatched: 17. The CDR3 DNA is TGTGCCACCAGTGAGGCGAGTCGGCTAGCGGGCCCTTTGAATGAGCAGTTCTTC. Amino acids: CATSEASRLAGPLNEQFF.

The chain is built from TRBV5-8 and TRBJ1-1; D not certain. The germline gives CDR1 SGHTS, CDR2 YDEGEE. V lost 0 bases and J lost 6, with 9 bases in between. The CDR3 loop spans 13 amino acids. The DNA of the CDR3 is TGTGCCAGCAGCTTGGCGGTACCCCCTGAAGCTTTCTTT. Translating it yields CASSLAVPPEAFF.

The V and J genes are TRBV6-6 and TRBJ1-5; 8 nucleotides agree with TRBD1. CDR1 MNHNY and CDR2 SVGAGI come from the germline V gene (reference sequence). CDR3 length: 15 amino acids. Germline trimming cut 5 bases from V and 6 bases from J; bases unmatched to any gene: 9. This CDR3 is CASSPTGGLGQPQHF. As DNA, the CDR3 is TGTGCCAGCAGTCCCACAGGGGGTTTAGGTCAGCCCCAGCATTTT.

The chain employs TRBV2 and TRBJ1-1, with 8 bases aligning to TRBD1. Losses at the gene ends were 5 bases for V and 5 bases for J; bases not matched to a gene: 7. This CDR3 has 14 residues. Per germline, CDR1 SNHLY and CDR2 FYNNEI. This CDR3 reads CASSTRTGRTEAFF. CDR3 bases: TGTGCCAGCAGTACCCGGACAGGGCGGACTGAAGCTTTCTTT.

The J gene is TRBJ2-1, the V gene TRBV19; 9 bases align to TRBD1. Germline CDR1 is LNHDA and CDR2 is SQIVND (reference sequence). Unmatched junction bases numbered 13, after V lost 3 bases and J lost 1 base. The CDR3 runs to 19 residues. The CDR3 DNA reads as TGTGCCAGTAGTATGTCTCATTTTGGGACAGGGCTATCCTACAATGAGCAGTTCTTC. It specifies CASSMSHFGTGLSYNEQFF.

The CDR3 DNA reads TGTGCCAGCAGCACTAGCGGGATTAGGACCTACGAGCAGTACTTC. Translated, it gives CASSTSGIRTYEQYF. J is TRBJ2-7 and V is TRBV11-1; 10 bases line up with TRBD2. This CDR3 comprises 15 residues. Germline V gene sequence: CDR1 SGHAT, CDR2 FQDESV (reference sequence). With V trimmed by 5 bases and J by 2 bases, 6 bases remained unmatched.

The V call is TRBV5-1, the J call TRBJ2-1; D is possibly TRBD2 (5 bases). CDR3 length: 13 amino acids. Germline CDR1 reads SGHRS; CDR2 reads YFSETQ. Between the trimmed V and J ends, which lost 4 bases and 6 bases, there was a span of 11 bases. The CDR3 DNA is TGCGCCAGCAGCCGCTCCACTAGCAATGAGCAGTTCTTC. This sequence encodes CASSRSTSNEQFF. The full variable domain, its missing parts supplied by reference TRBV5-1 and TRBJ2-1, is KAGVTQTPRYLIKTRGQQVTLSCSPISGHRSVSWYQQTPGQGLQFLFEYFSETQRNKGNFPGRFSGRQFSNSRSEMNVSTLELGDSALYLCASSRSTSNEQFFGPGTRLTVL.

This clone was seen a single time. Here the CDR3 reads CASSLGRSYEQYF. Written as DNA, the CDR3 is TGTGCCAGCAGCCTAGGAAGGAGCTACGAGCAGTACTTC. The chain uses TRBV7-2 and TRBJ2-7; no clear D. Germline assignment: CDR1 SGHTA and CDR2 FQGNSA. The CDR3 runs 13 residues. V was pared by 5 bases and J by 3 bases, with 11 bases between.

The V gene is TRBV29-1, the J gene TRBJ2-2, with D maybe TRBD1 (5 bases). Germline CDR1 SQVTM, CDR2 ANQGSEA. The germline V and J ends were trimmed by 4 bases and 1 base, with 13 bases remaining between them. The CDR3 is 15 residues long. CDR3 DNA: TGCAGCGTTGTCTTTCTCAGGGAGAACACCGGGGAGCTGTTTTTT. Translation: CSVVFLRENTGELFF.

The chain has TRBV15 and TRBJ2-7, with a possible D match to TRBD1 (6 bases). Between the trimmed V and J ends, which lost 9 bases and 2 bases, there was a span of 17 bases. The CDR3 contains 14 residues. The V gene's germline CDR1 is LNHNV and CDR2 YYDKDF (reference sequence). The CDR3 region has the DNA TGTGCCACGGGGATGGGGGCATTGACCTACGAGCAGTACTTC. Translation gives CATGMGALTYEQYF.

This clone was seen a handful of times. The J gene is TRBJ2-1, the V gene TRBV24-1, with 7 bases matching TRBD2. The CDR3 runs 14 residues. The V and J ends lost 9 bases and 7 bases, in that order; junction bases with no gene match: 11. CDR1 is KGHDR and CDR2 is SFDVKD in the germline V gene. The CDR3 protein is CATGGGSLSNEQFF. The CDR3 DNA reads TGTGCCACCGGAGGCGGGAGCCTGAGTAATGAGCAGTTCTTC.